The sequence of this T cell receptor (beta chain) was determined in a study of post-analysis software for immune sequencing data. On the study more broadly: Courses of disease covered relapsing-remitting, secondary progressive and progressive-relapsing multiple sclerosis.

TCR beta libraries were prepared from cDNA with unique molecular identifiers. Some 500,000 cDNA molecules were recovered from an input of roughly 0.85 to 10 million T cells. Using its own MiXCR run on the PCR reads, TCRdb lists one record per CDR3 protein. The sample has about 820,000 distinct CDR3 sequences, roughly 58% seen once. Concerning this clonotype itself: The antigen is undetermined.

Overall study results and limits: Strong co-clustering by F measure linked samples that shared a preparation batch. Relative to controls, patients with multiple sclerosis showed significantly lower normalized Chao1 diversity. When patients were compared with controls, 5 or 6 TRBV segments were more frequent, TRBV5-6, TRBV5-1 and TRBV20-1 among them.

Trimming shortened V by 9 bases and J by 7 bases, and 19 bases separated the two germline ends. The CDR3 length is 13 residues. From germline, CDR1 is LNHNV and CDR2 YYDKDF (reference sequence). V gene TRBV15 combines with J gene TRBJ2-7; a possible D gene is TRBD1 (6 bases). The specimen sequenced was blood. This receptor was taken from a girl under 18 with multiple sclerosis. CDR3 sequence (DNA): TGTGCCACACGGAACAGGGATGCTGAAGAGCAGTACTTC. Translated, it gives CATRNRDAEEQYF.